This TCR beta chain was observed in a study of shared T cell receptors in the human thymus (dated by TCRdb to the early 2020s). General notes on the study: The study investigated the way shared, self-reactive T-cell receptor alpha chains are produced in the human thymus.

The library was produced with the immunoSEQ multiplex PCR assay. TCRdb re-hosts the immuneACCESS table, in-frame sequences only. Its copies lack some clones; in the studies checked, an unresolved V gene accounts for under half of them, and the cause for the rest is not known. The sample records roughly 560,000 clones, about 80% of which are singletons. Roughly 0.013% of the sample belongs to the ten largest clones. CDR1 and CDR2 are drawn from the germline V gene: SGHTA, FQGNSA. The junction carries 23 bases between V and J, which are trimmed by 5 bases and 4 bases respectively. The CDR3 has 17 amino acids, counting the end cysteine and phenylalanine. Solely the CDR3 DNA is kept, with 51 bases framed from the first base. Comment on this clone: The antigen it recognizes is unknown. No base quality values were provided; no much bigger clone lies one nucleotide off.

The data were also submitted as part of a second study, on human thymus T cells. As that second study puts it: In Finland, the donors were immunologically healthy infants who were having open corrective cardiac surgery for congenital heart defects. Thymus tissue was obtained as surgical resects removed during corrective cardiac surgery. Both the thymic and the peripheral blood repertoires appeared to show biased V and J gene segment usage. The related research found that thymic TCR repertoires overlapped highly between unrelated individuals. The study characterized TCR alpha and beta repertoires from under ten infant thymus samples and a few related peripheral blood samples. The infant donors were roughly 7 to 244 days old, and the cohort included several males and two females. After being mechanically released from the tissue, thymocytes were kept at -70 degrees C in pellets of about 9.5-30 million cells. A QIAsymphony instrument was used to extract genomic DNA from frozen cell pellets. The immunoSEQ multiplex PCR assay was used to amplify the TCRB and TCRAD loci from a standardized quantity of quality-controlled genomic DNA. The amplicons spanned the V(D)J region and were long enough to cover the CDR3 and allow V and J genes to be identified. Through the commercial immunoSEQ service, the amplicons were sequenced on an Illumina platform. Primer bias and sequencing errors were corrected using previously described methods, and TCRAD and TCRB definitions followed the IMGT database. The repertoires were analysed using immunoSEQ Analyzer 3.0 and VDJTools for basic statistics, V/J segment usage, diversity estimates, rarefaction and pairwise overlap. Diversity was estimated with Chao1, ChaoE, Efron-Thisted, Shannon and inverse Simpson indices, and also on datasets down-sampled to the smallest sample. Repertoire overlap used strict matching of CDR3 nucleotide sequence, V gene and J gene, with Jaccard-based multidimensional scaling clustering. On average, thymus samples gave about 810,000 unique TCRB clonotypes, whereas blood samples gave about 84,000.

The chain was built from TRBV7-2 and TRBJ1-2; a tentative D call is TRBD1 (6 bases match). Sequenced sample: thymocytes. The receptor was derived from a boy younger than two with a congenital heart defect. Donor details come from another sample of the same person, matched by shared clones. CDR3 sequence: CASSIRGGRSGAYGYTF. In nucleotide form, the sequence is TGTGCCAGCAGCATTAGGGGGGGTAGGTCGGGGGCCTATGGCTACACCTTC.